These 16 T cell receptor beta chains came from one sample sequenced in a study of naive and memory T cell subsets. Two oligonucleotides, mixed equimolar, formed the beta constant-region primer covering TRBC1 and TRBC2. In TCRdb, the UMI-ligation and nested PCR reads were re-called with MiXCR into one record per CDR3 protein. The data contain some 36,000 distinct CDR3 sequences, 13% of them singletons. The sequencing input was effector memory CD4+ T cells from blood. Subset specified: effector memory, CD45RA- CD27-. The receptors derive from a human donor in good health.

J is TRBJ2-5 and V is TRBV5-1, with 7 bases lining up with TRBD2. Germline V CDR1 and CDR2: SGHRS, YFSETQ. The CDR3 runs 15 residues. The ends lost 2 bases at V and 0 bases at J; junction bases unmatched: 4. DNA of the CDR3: TGCGCCAGCAGCTTTTCGGGAGGATACCAAGAGACCCAGTACTTC. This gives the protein CASSFSGGYQETQYF. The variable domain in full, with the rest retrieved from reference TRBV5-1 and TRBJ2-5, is KAGVTQTPRYLIKTRGQQVTLSCSPISGHRSVSWYQQTPGQGLQFLFEYFSETQRNKGNFPGRFSGRQFSNSRSEMNVSTLELGDSALYLCASSFSGGYQETQYFGPGTRLLVL.

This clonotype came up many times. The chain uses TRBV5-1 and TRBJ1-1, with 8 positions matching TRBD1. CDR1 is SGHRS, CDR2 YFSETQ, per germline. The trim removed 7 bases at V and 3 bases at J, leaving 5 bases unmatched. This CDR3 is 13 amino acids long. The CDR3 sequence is CASGQGGHTEAFF. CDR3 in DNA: TGCGCCAGCGGACAGGGTGGCCACACTGAAGCTTTCTTT.

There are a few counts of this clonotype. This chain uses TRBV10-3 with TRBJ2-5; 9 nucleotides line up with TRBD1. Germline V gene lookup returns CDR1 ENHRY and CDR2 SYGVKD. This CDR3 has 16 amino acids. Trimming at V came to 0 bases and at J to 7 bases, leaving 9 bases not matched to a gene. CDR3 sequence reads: CAISESTGGLRATQYF. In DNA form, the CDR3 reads TGTGCCATCAGTGAGTCGACAGGGGGATTGCGGGCGACCCAGTACTTC.

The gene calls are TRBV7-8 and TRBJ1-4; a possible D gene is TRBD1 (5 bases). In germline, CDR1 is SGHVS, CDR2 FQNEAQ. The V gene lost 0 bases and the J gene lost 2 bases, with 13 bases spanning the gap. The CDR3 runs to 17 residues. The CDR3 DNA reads TGTGCCAGCAGCTTAGCGGGGTCAGGGCACACTAATGAAAAACTGTTTTTT. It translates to CASSLAGSGHTNEKLFF. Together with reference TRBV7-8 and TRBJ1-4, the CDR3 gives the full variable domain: GAGVSQSPRYKVAKRGQDVALRCDPISGHVSLFWYQQALGQGPEFLTYFQNEAQLDKSGLPSDRFFAERPEGSVSTLKIQRTQQEDSAVYLCASSLAGSGHTNEKLFFGSGTQLSVL.

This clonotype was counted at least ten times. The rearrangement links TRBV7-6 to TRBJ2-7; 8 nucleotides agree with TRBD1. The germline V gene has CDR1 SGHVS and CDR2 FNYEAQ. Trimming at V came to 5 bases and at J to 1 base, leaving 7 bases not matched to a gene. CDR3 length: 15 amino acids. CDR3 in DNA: TGTGCCAGCAGCCAAATGGGGACAGGATCCTACGAGCAGTACTTC. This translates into CASSQMGTGSYEQYF.

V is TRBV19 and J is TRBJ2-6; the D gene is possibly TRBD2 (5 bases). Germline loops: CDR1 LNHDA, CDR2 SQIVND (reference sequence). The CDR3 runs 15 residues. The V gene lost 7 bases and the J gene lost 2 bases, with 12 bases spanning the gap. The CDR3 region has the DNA TGTGCCAGTAAGAAACGGGAAGCTGGGGCCAACGTCCTGACTTTC. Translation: CASKKREAGANVLTF.

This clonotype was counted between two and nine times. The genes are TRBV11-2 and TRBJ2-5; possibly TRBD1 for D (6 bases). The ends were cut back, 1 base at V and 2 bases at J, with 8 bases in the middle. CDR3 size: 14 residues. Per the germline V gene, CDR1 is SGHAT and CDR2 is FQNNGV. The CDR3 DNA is TGTGCCAGCAGCTTAGGGACAGCGCAAGAGACCCAGTACTTC. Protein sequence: CASSLGTAQETQYF.

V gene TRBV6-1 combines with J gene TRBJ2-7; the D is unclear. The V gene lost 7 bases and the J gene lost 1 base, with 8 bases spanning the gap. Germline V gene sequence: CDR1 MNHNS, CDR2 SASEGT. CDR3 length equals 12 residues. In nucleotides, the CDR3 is TGTGCCAGCATGGCCTCGTCCTACGAGCAGTACTTC. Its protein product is CASMASSYEQYF.

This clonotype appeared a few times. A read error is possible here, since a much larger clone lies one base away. Written as DNA, the CDR3 is TGTGCCAGCAGGGGAGTAGCGGCTGGCACAGATACGCAGTATTTT. Translated: CASRGVAAGTDTQYF. This rearrangement joins TRBV6-1 to TRBJ2-3; D perhaps matches TRBD2 (6 bases). The CDR3 has 15 amino acids. Germline V gene sequence: CDR1 MNHNS, CDR2 SASEGT. Trimming cost V 6 bases and J 1 base, with 14 bases left between them.

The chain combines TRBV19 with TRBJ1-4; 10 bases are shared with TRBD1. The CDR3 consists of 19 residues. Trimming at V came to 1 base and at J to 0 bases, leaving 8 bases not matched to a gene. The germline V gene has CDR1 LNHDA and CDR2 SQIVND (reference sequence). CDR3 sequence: CASSIASRTGGATNEKLFF. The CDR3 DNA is TGTGCCAGTAGTATAGCTTCCAGGACAGGGGGAGCAACTAATGAAAAACTGTTTTTT.

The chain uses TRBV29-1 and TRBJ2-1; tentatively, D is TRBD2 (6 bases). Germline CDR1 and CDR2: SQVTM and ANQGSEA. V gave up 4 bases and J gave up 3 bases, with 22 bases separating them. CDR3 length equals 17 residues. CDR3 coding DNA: TGCAGCGTTGGAACCGGACTACCTGGAGTAGGCTACAATGAGCAGTTCTTC. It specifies CSVGTGLPGVGYNEQFF.

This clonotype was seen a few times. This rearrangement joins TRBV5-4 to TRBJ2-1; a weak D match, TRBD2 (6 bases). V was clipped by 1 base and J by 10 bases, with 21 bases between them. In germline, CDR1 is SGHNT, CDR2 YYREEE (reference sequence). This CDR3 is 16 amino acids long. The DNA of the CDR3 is TGTGCCAGCAGCTTGAGATCTGGGGTTTCGGGGGAGGAGCAGTTCTTC. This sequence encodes CASSLRSGVSGEEQFF. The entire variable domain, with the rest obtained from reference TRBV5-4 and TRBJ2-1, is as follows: ETGVTQSPTHLIKTRGQQVTLRCSSQSGHNTVSWYQQALGQGPQFIFQYYREEENGRGNFPPRFSGLQFPNYSSELNVNALELDDSALYLCASSLRSGVSGEEQFFGPGTRLTVL.

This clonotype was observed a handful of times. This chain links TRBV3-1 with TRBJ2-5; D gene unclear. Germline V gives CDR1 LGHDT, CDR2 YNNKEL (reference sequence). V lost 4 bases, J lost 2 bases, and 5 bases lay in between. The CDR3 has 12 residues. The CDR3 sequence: CASSPRQETQYF. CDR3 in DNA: TGTGCCAGCAGCCCGAGGCAAGAGACCCAGTACTTC.

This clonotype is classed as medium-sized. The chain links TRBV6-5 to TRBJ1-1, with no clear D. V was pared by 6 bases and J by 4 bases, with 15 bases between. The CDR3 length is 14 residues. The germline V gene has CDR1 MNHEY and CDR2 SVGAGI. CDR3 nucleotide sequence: TGTGCCAGCAGCCTCCAGGTAAAGGGCACTGAAGCTTTCTTT. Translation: CASSLQVKGTEAFF.

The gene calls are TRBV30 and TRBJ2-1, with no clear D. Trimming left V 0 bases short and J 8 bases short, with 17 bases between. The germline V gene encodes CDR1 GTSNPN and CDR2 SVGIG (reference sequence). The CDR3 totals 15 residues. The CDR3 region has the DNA TGTGCCTGGAGTGTCCCGGCGCTTGGGTATGATGAGCAGTTCTTC. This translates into CAWSVPALGYDEQFF.

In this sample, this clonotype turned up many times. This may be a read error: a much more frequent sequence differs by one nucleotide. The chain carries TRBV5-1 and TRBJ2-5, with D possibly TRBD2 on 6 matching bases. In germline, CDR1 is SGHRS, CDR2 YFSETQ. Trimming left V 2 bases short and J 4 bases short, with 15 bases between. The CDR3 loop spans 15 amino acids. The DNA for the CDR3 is TGCGCCAGCAGCTTAGGTGGGGGGATGGGAGAGACCCAGTACTTC. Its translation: CASSLGGGMGETQYF.